The 6 T cell receptor beta chains below come from one sample, sequenced in a study of blood T cell repertoires in COVID-19. Sequenced by immunoSEQ multiplex PCR; TCRdb stores in-frame clones only, minus some. The sample yields approximately 210,000 clones, around 84% seen once. Sequenced material: PBMCs or T cells enriched from blood (not recorded which). These receptors were obtained from a man younger than 45 with acute COVID-19.

This sequence joins TRBV9 and TRBJ1-2; D gene ambiguous. Per the germline V gene, CDR1 is SGDLS and CDR2 is YYNGEE. Trimming removed 2 bases at V and 4 bases at J, with 6 bases between. The CDR3 consists of 12 residues. The CDR3 loop is CASSVEGYGYTF. In nucleotides, the CDR3 is TGTGCCAGCAGCGTCGAGGGCTATGGCTACACCTTC.

The chain is built from TRBV12-5 and TRBJ1-2, with a possible D match to TRBD1 (5 bases). With 3 bases removed from V and 5 bases from J, the gap between germline ends came to 13 bases. The CDR3 sequence is 14 residues long. Looked up from germline, CDR1 is LGHNT and CDR2 is FRNRAP. For the CDR3, the DNA is TGTGCTAGTGGTTTCCACAGGCCCAGGTATGGCTACACCTTC. Encoded protein: CASGFHRPRYGYTF.

The chain joins TRBV5-5 to TRBJ1-3; possible D gene TRBD1, 5 bases. Per the germline V gene, CDR1 is SGHKS and CDR2 is YYEKEE (reference sequence). V was clipped by 5 bases and J by 0 bases, with 9 bases between them. This CDR3 comprises 14 residues. CDR3 sequence: CASRQDNSGNTIYF. The CDR3 DNA follows: TGTGCCAGCAGGCAGGACAACTCTGGAAACACCATATATTTT.

The rearrangement links TRBV7-9 to TRBJ1-4; D might be TRBD1 (6 bases). Trimming cost V 5 bases and J 10 bases, with 14 bases left between them. The V gene's germline CDR1 is SEHNR and CDR2 FQNEAQ (reference sequence). There are 13 residues in the CDR3. In DNA form, the CDR3 reads TGTGCCAGCAGCGAGACACAGGGTGGAAAACTGTTTTTT. Its protein is CASSETQGGKLFF.

This rearrangement joins TRBV6-4 to TRBJ2-1; 11 nucleotides line up with TRBD2. CDR3 length: 14 residues. V gave up 4 bases and J gave up 5 bases; unmatched junction bases: 1. CDR1 and CDR2 (germline): MRHNA, SNTAGT. CDR3 loop: CASSGLAGNNEQFF. CDR3 in DNA: TGTGCCAGCAGTGGACTAGCGGGAAACAATGAGCAGTTCTTC.

The gene calls are TRBV24-1 and TRBJ2-7; no clear D. The CDR3 loop spans 11 amino acids. The V gene's germline CDR1 is KGHDR and CDR2 SFDVKD. V lost 3 bases and J 5 bases, leaving 4 bases between the germline ends. The CDR3 nucleotides read TGTGCCACCAGTGATGAGGACGAGCAGTACTTC. The encoded protein is CATSDEDEQYF.